The rows below give T cell receptor beta chains drawn from one sample of a study of regulatory T cells in long-lasting Graves disease. TCRdb passed the multiplex PCR reads through MiXCR, listing each CDR3 protein once. In the table there are a few hundred thousand distinct CDR3 sequences, 20% to 25% of which are singletons. The sample here was peripheral blood mononuclear cells (PBMCs), taken when the disease was refractory, from a patient treated with antithyroid drugs. These receptors all stem from a female donor with Graves disease. The CDR3 runs from the conserved cysteine through the conserved F or W. The order of the fields is clone size, V gene, J gene, D gene, CDR3 protein, CDR3 DNA. D genes are given only for firm matches. Size is omitted from some rows. Given values are once, few, many or a class for expanded clones.

many	TRBV12-3/TRBV12-4	TRBJ2-2	-	CASSRDPNTGELFF	TGTGCCAGCAGCCGGGACCCAAACACCGGGGAGCTGTTTTTT
few	TRBV14	TRBJ1-1	-	CASSQVGWTAFF	TGTGCCAGCAGCCAAGTGGGGTGGACGGCTTTCTTT
many	TRBV11-2	TRBJ2-7	TRBD2	CASSFDRLAESYEQYF	TGTGCCAGCAGCTTCGATCGACTAGCGGAAAGCTACGAGCAGTACTTC
few	TRBV19	TRBJ1-1	-	CASSQWNTEAFF	TGTGCCAGTAGTCAGTGGAACACTGAAGCTTTCTTT
many	TRBV29-1	TRBJ2-7	TRBD2	CSVTGLAGDEQYF	TGCAGCGTCACAGGACTAGCGGGAGACGAGCAGTACTTC
few	TRBV4-2	TRBJ1-5	-	CASSQDRHGGQPQHF	TGTGCCAGCAGCCAAGATCGCCACGGAGGGCAGCCCCAGCATTTT
many	TRBV27	TRBJ1-5	-	CASSSYNSNQPQHF	TGTGCCAGCAGCTCCTATAATAGCAATCAGCCCCAGCATTTT
-	TRBV9	TRBJ1-1	-	CASSAPGMMNTEAFF	TGTGCCAGCAGCGCCCCCGGGATGATGAACACTGAAGCTTTCTTT
many	TRBV27	TRBJ2-7	TRBD2	CASSLGLAGASEQYF	TGTGCCAGCAGTCTAGGACTAGCGGGAGCTTCCGAGCAGTACTTC
many	TRBV7-3	TRBJ1-1	-	CASSLDRGAEAFF	TGTGCCAGCAGCTTAGACCGCGGCGCTGAAGCTTTCTTT
-	TRBV5-1	TRBJ2-1	TRBD2	CASSLPAGTSSYNEQFF	TGCGCCAGCAGCTTGCCAGCGGGGACGAGCTCCTACAATGAGCAGTTCTTC
-	TRBV14	TRBJ1-1	-	CASSQEWRGSGFDTEAFF	TGTGCCAGCAGCCAAGAATGGAGGGGGAGCGGATTCGACACTGAAGCTTTCTTT
-	TRBV20-1	TRBJ2-4	-	CSASAGTASRLAKNIRYF	TGCAGTGCTAGTGCGGGGACAGCCTCCCGCTTAGCCAAAAACATTCGGTACTTC
-	TRBV3-1	TRBJ2-7	-	CASSPRFHEQYF	TGTGCCAGCAGCCCTCGTTTCCACGAGCAGTACTTC
few	TRBV6-1	TRBJ1-4	-	CASKKSGTNEKLFF	TGTGCCAGCAAAAAATCCGGGACTAATGAAAAACTGTTTTTT
many	TRBV2	TRBJ2-2	-	CASRLRLGQYTGELFF	TGTGCCAGCAGACTCAGACTGGGGCAGTACACCGGGGAGCTGTTTTTT
-	TRBV7-7	TRBJ2-5	TRBD1	CASSFRGGDRGQRETQYF	TGTGCCAGCAGCTTTCGCGGCGGGGACAGGGGGCAGCGAGAGACCCAGTACTTC
many	TRBV6-9	TRBJ2-7	-	CASSYFSGSNEQYF	TGTGCCAGCAGTTACTTCAGCGGGTCCAACGAGCAGTACTTC
many	TRBV6-1	TRBJ2-2	-	CASRTRQYTGELFF	TGTGCCAGCAGAACCCGACAGTACACCGGGGAGCTGTTTTTT
many	TRBV20-1	TRBJ2-7	-	CSAREHLAPNYEQYF	TGCAGTGCTAGAGAGCACTTAGCGCCAAACTACGAGCAGTACTTC
many	TRBV5-6	TRBJ2-7	TRBD2	CASSFGPIPTSGIYEQYF	TGTGCCAGCAGCTTCGGCCCCATACCAACTAGCGGGATCTACGAGCAGTACTTC
many	TRBV7-8	TRBJ2-5	TRBD2	CASSLVVAGAGETQYF	TGTGCCAGCAGCTTAGTGGTAGCGGGAGCCGGAGAGACCCAGTACTTC
-	TRBV12-3/TRBV12-4	TRBJ1-3	TRBD1	CASSEGQGVSGNTIYF	TGTGCCAGCAGTGAGGGACAGGGTGTTTCTGGAAACACCATATATTTT
many	TRBV3-1	TRBJ2-5	-	CASSQDLQGSETQYF	TGTGCCAGCAGCCAAGATCTCCAGGGATCGGAGACCCAGTACTTC
many	TRBV15	TRBJ2-7	TRBD1	CATSWGARGQGVDEQYF	TGTGCCACCAGCTGGGGGGCACGGGGACAGGGGGTCGACGAGCAGTACTTC
many	TRBV28	TRBJ1-1	TRBD1	CASLVPGQGDEAFF	TGTGCCAGCTTGGTGCCGGGACAGGGAGATGAAGCTTTCTTT
few	TRBV14	TRBJ2-7	-	CASSSRPGYEQYF	TGTGCCAGCAGCTCGAGGCCGGGCTACGAGCAGTACTTC
many	TRBV28	TRBJ1-5	-	CASSFPRRDQPQHF	TGTGCCAGCAGTTTCCCTCGTAGAGATCAGCCCCAGCATTTT
few	TRBV5-1	TRBJ2-2	-	CASSLAEVYNTGELFF	TGCGCCAGCAGCTTGGCGGAGGTGTATAACACCGGGGAGCTGTTTTTT
many	TRBV29-1	TRBJ2-7	TRBD1	CSVAKGRQGAFEQYF	TGCAGCGTTGCGAAAGGGAGACAGGGGGCATTCGAGCAGTACTTC
-	TRBV12-3/TRBV12-4	TRBJ2-7	TRBD2	CASSRGGGEQYF	TGTGCCAGCAGTCGGGGGGGCGGCGAGCAGTACTTC
many	TRBV28	TRBJ2-5	TRBD2	CASSFLLAGGLETQYF	TGTGCCAGCAGTTTCTTGCTAGCGGGAGGTCTAGAGACCCAGTACTTC
-	TRBV12-3/TRBV12-4	TRBJ2-1	-	CASNQFTGNDEQFF	TGTGCCAGCAATCAATTTACAGGGAACGATGAGCAGTTCTTC
many	TRBV2	TRBJ1-5	-	CASSGPLPHQPQHF	TGTGCCAGCAGTGGGCCTTTACCCCATCAGCCCCAGCATTTT
few	TRBV13	TRBJ2-7	-	CASSLTRRGPSSYEQYF	TGTGCCAGCAGCTTGACCCGGCGCGGCCCGAGCTCCTACGAGCAGTACTTC
-	TRBV28	TRBJ1-2	TRBD1	CASSLGGTEVNYGYTF	TGTGCCAGCAGTTTAGGTGGGACAGAAGTTAACTATGGCTACACCTTC
few	TRBV30	TRBJ2-2	-	CAWRAAGFTGELFF	TGTGCCTGGAGGGCGGCGGGATTCACCGGGGAGCTGTTTTTT
many	TRBV2	TRBJ2-2	-	CASRVNTGELFF	TGTGCCAGCAGAGTAAACACCGGGGAGCTGTTTTTT
-	TRBV20-1	TRBJ2-2	-	CSARVTIANTGELFF	TGCAGTGCTAGAGTGACGATAGCGAACACCGGGGAGCTGTTTTTT
-	TRBV20-1	TRBJ2-2	-	CSARVPGELGGELFF	TGCAGTGCTAGAGTTCCAGGGGAGTTGGGCGGGGAGCTGTTTTTT
many	TRBV20-1	TRBJ1-1	TRBD1	CSAGTGVTEAFF	TGCAGTGCTGGTACAGGGGTTACTGAAGCTTTCTTT
-	TRBV7-2	TRBJ2-5	-	CASSQVVLETQYF	TGTGCCAGCAGTCAAGTAGTTCTGGAGACCCAGTACTTC
-	TRBV15	TRBJ2-5	TRBD2	CATSRVSGRAVRQETQYF	TGTGCCACCAGCAGAGTTAGCGGGAGGGCCGTAAGACAAGAGACCCAGTACTTC
once	TRBV19	TRBJ2-5	TRBD1	CASSPDTRQGYMAQYF	TGTGCCAGTAGCCCCGACACGAGACAGGGGTACATGGCCCAGTACTTC
few	TRBV7-3	TRBJ1-1	TRBD1	CASRTGVEAFF	TGTGCCAGCAGGACAGGGGTTGAAGCTTTCTTT
-	TRBV7-9	TRBJ2-7	-	CASSLVLAPYEQYF	TGTGCCAGCAGCTTGGTACTAGCTCCCTACGAGCAGTACTTC
many	TRBV12-3/TRBV12-4	TRBJ1-3	-	CASAPPSSGNTIYF	TGTGCCAGCGCCCCACCGAGCTCTGGAAACACCATATATTTT
few	TRBV20-1	TRBJ2-7	-	CSAEEPWADSYEQYF	TGCAGTGCTGAGGAACCCTGGGCGGACTCCTACGAGCAGTACTTC
many	TRBV28	TRBJ2-7	-	CASSGHLSYEQYF	TGTGCCAGCAGCGGACACCTCTCCTACGAGCAGTACTTC
few	TRBV18	TRBJ1-1	-	CASSSRDPGVEAFF	TGTGCCAGCTCCTCGAGGGACCCTGGGGTTGAAGCTTTCTTT
-	TRBV5-1	TRBJ2-2	-	CASSLSPGRDTGELFF	TGCGCCAGCAGCCTGTCACCGGGCCGGGACACCGGGGAGCTGTTTTTT
-	TRBV7-3	TRBJ2-3	-	CASSLTSQGRDTDTQYF	TGTGCCAGCAGCTTAACGTCCCAGGGTCGGGACACAGATACGCAGTATTTT
few	TRBV4-1	TRBJ2-7	-	CASSQVNSRGEQYF	TGCGCCAGCAGCCAAGTAAACTCGAGGGGCGAGCAGTACTTC
-	TRBV4-2	TRBJ1-3	TRBD1	CASSQDWGQTAKNTIYF	TGTGCCAGCAGCCAAGATTGGGGACAGACAGCGAAAAACACCATATATTTT